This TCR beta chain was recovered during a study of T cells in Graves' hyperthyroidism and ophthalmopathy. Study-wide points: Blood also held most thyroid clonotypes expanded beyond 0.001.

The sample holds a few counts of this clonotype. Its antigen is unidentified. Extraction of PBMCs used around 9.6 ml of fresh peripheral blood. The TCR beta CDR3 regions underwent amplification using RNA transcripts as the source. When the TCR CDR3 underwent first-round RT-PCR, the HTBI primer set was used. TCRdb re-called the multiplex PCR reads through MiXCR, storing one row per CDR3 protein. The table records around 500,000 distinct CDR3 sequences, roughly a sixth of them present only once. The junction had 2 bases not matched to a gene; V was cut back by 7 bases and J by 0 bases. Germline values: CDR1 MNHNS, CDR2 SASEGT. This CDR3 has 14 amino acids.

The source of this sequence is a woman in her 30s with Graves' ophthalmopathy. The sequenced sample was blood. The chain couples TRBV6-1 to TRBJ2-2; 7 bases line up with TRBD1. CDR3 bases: TGTGCCAGCAATCAGGGGGCGAACACCGGGGAGCTGTTTTTT. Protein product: CASNQGANTGELFF.